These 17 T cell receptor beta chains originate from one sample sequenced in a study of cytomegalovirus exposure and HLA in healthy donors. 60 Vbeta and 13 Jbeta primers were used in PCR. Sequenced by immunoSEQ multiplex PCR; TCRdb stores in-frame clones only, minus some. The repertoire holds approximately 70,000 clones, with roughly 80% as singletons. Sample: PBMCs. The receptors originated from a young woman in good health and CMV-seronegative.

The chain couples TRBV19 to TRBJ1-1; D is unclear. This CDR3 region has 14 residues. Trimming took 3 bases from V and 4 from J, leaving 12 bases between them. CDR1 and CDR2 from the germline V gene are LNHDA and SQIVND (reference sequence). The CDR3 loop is CASSMRGFGTEAFF. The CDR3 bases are TGTGCCAGTAGTATGAGAGGGTTTGGCACTGAAGCTTTCTTT.

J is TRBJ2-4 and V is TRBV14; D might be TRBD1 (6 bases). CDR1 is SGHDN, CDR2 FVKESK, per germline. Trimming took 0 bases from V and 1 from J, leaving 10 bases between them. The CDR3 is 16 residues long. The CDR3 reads CASSQDTRGAKNIQYF. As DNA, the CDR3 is TGTGCCAGCAGCCAAGATACGAGGGGGGCCAAAAACATTCAGTACTTC.

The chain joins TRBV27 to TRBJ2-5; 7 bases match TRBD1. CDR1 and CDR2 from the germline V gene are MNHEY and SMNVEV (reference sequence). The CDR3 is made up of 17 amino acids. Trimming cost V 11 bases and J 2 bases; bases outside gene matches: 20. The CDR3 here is CASHALTLGTAQETQYF. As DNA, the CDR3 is TGTGCCTCTCACGCTCTAACCCTAGGGACAGCACAAGAGACCCAGTACTTC.

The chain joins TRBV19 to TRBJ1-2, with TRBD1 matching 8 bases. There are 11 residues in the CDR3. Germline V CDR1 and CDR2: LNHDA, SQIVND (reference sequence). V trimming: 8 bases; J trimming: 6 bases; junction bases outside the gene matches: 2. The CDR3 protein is CASQGANGYTF. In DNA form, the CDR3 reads TGTGCCAGTCAGGGGGCGAATGGCTACACCTTC.

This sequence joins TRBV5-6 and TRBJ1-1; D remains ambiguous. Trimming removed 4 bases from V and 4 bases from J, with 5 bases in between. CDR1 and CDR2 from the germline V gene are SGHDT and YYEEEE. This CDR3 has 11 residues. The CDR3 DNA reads TGTGCCAGCAGCCGCGGCACTGAAGCTTTCTTT. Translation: CASSRGTEAFF.

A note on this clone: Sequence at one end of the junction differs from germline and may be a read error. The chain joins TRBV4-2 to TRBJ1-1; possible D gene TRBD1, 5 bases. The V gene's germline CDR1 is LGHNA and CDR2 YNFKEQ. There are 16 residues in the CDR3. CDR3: CASSRVRGGSDTESFF. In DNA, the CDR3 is TGTGCCAGCAGCCGAGTCCGGGGGGGGTCGGACACTGAATCTTTCTTT.

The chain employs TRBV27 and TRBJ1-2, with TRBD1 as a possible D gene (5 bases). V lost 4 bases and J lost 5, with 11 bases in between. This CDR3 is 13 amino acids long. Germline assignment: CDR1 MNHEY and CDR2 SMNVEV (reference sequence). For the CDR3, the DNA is TGTGCCAGCAGTTCCCAGGGAATATATGGCTACACCTTC. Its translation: CASSSQGIYGYTF.

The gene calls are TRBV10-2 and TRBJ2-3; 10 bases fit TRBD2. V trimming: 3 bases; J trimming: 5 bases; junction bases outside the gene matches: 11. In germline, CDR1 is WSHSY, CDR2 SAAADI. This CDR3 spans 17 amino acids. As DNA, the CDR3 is TGCGCCAGCAGTGACCGGGCAGCGGGGGGGCCGGTAGATACGCAGTATTTT. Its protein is CASSDRAAGGPVDTQYF.

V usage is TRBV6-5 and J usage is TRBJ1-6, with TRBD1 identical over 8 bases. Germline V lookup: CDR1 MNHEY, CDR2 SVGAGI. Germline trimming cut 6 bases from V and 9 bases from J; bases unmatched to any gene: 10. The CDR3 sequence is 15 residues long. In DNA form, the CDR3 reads TGTGCCAGCAGGCGACAGACAGGGGCGAGTTCACCCCTCCACTTT. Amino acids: CASRRQTGASSPLHF.

Here the CDR3 DNA reads TGTGCCACCAGCAGGGAGGACTGGAGCTCCTACAATGAGCAGTTCTTC. This gives the protein CATSREDWSSYNEQFF. V gene TRBV15 combines with J gene TRBJ2-1; D perhaps matches TRBD2 (5 bases). Germline V lookup: CDR1 LNHNV, CDR2 YYDKDF (reference sequence). This CDR3 has 16 amino acids. The V and J ends lost 3 bases and 0 bases respectively, with 12 bases between them.

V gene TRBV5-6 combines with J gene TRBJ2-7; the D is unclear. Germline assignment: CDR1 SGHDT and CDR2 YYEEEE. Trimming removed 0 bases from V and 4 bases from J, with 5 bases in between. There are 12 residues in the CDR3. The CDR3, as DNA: TGTGCCAGCAGCTTGGAAGCTTACGAGCAGTACTTC. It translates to CASSLEAYEQYF.

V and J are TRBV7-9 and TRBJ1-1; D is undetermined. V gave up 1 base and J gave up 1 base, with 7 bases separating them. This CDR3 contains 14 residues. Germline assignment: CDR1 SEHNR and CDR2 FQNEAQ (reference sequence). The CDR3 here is CASSLGAANTEAFF. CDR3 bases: TGTGCCAGCAGCTTAGGGGCAGCGAACACTGAAGCTTTCTTT.

Here the CDR3 reads CASSQGFAGTGGSQPQHF. CDR3 coding DNA: TGCGCCAGCAGCCAAGGATTTGCTGGGACAGGGGGCAGTCAGCCCCAGCATTTT. This chain joins TRBV4-1 and TRBJ1-5; 12 nucleotides agree with TRBD1. J was trimmed by 6 bases and V by 1 base; bases with no gene match: 10. The CDR3 is 18 residues long. From germline, CDR1 is MGHRA and CDR2 YSYEKL.

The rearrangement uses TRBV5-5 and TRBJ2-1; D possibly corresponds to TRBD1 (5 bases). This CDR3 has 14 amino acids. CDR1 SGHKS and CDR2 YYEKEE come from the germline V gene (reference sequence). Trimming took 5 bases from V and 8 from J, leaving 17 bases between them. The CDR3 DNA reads TGTGCCAGCAGTTTCCTGACAGCAGACGATGAGCAGTTCTTC. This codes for CASSFLTADDEQFF.

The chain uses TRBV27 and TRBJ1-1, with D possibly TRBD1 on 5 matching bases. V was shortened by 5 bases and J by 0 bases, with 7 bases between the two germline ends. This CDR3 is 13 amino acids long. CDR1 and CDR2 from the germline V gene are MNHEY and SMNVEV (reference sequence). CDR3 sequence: CASSRGMNTEAFF. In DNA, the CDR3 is TGTGCCAGCAGTCGGGGGATGAACACTGAAGCTTTCTTT.

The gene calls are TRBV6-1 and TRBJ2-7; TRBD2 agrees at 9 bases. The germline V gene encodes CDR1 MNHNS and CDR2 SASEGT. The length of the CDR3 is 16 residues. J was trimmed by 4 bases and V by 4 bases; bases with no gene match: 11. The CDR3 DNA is TGTGCCAGCAGTGCAACTTCCGGGACTAGCCCTTACGAGCAGTACTTC. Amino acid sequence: CASSATSGTSPYEQYF.

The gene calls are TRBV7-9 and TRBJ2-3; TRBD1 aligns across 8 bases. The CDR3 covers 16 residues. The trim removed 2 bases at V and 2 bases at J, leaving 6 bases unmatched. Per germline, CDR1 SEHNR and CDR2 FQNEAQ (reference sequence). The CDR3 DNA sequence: TGTGCCAGCAGCTTATTCGACAGGGGAGTCACAGATACGCAGTATTTT. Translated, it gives CASSLFDRGVTDTQYF.